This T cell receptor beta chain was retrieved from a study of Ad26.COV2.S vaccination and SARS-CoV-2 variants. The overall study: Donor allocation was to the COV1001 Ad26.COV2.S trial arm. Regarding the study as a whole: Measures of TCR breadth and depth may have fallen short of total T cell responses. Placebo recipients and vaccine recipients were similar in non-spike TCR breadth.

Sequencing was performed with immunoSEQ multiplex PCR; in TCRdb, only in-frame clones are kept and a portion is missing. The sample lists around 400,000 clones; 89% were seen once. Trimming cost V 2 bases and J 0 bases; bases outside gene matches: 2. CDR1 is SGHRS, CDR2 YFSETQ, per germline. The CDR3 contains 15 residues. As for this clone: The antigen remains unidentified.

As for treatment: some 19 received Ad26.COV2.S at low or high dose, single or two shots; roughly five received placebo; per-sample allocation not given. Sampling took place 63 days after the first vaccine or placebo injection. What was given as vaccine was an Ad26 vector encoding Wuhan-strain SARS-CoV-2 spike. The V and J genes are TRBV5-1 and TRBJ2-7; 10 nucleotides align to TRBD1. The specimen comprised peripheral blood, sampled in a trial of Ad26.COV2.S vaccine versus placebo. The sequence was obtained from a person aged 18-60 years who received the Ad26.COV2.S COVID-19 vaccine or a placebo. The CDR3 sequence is CASSLGTGVSYEQYF. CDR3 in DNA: TGCGCCAGCAGCTTAGGGACAGGGGTCTCCTACGAGCAGTACTTC.